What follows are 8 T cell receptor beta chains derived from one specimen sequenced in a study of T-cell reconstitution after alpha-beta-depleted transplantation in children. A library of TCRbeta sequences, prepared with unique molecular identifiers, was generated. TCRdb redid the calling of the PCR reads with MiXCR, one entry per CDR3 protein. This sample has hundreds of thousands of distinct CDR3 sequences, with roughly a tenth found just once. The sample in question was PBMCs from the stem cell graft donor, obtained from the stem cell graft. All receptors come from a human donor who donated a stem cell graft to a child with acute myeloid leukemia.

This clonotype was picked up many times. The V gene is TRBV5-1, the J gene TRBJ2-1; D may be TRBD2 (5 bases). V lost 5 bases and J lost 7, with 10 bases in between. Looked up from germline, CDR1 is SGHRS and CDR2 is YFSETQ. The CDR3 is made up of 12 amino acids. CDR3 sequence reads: CASRGSGNEQFF. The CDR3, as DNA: TGCGCCAGCAGGGGGTCGGGGAATGAGCAGTTCTTC.

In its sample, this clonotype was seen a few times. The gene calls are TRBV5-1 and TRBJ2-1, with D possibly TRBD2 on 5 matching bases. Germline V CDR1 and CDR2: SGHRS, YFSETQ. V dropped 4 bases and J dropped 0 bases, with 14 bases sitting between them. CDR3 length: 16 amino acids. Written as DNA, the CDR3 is TGCGCCAGCAGCCTTCTGGGGAGAGTCTCCTACAATGAGCAGTTCTTC. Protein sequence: CASSLLGRVSYNEQFF.

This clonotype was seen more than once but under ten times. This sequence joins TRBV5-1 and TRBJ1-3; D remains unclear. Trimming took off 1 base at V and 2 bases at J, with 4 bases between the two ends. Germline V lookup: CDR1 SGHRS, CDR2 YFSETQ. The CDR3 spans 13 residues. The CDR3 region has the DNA TGCGCCAGCAGCTTGTTACCTGGAAACACCATATATTTT. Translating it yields CASSLLPGNTIYF.

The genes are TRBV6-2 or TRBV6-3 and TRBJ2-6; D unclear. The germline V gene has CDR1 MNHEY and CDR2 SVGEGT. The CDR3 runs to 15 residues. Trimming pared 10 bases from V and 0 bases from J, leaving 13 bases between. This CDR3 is CATNDRSSGANVLTF. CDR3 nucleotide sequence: TGTGCCACCAACGATCGAAGCTCTGGGGCCAACGTCCTGACTTTC.

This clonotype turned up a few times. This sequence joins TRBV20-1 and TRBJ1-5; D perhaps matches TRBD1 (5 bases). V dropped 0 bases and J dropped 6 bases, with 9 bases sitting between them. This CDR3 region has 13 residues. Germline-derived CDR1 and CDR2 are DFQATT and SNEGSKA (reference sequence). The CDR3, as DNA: TGCAGTGCTAGAGATTTAGACAGTCAGCCCCAGCATTTT. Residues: CSARDLDSQPQHF.

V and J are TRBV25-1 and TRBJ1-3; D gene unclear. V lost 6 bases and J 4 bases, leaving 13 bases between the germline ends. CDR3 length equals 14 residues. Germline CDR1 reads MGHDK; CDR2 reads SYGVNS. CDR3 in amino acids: CASRESGFGNTIYF. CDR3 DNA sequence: TGTGCCAGCAGAGAGAGCGGGTTCGGAAACACCATATATTTT.

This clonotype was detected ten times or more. The CDR3 reads CSALPSGLSYEQYF. Written as DNA, the CDR3 is TGCAGTGCACTCCCTAGCGGCCTCTCCTACGAGCAGTACTTC. This chain connects TRBV20-1 to TRBJ2-7, with 7 bases aligning to TRBD2. After removal of 6 bases from V and 0 bases from J, the junction contained 8 bases not matched to a gene. CDR3 length: 14 residues. Germline V CDR1 and CDR2: DFQATT, SNEGSKA (reference sequence).

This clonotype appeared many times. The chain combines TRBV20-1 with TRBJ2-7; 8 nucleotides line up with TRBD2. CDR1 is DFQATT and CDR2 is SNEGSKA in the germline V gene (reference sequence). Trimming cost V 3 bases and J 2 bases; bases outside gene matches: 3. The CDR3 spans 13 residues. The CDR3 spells CSASDSGAYEQYF. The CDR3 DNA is TGCAGTGCTAGTGATAGCGGGGCCTACGAGCAGTACTTC.